The text below deals with one T cell receptor (beta chain). Its antigen is currently unknown. This sample is part of a study of T-cell reconstitution after alpha-beta-depleted transplantation in children. Trimming took off 3 bases at V and 2 bases at J, with 9 bases between the two ends. Germline assignment: CDR1 SGHDT and CDR2 YYEEEE. The CDR3 is 13 amino acids. Study results and caveats: Most T-cell counts and diversity one year after the transplant came from T cells that were newly produced.

During its preparation, the TCRbeta library received unique molecular identifiers. TCRdb re-derived calls from the PCR reads in MiXCR, one entry per CDR3 protein. The repertoire holds fewer than 750,000 distinct CDR3 sequences, approximately 22% seen once, with less than 15% in the top ten. The clonotype originates from a boy under two years old who had a stem cell transplant for acute myeloid leukemia, so the T cells may come from the graft donor. This rearrangement joins TRBV5-6 to TRBJ2-7; D ambiguous. Sequencing was performed on PBMCs, mostly from graft donor cells, taken 360 days after TCRalphabeta/CD19-depleted stem cell transplant. The CDR3 DNA reads TGTGCCAGCAGCTCCGACTCAACCTACGAGCAGTACTTC. As protein: CASSSDSTYEQYF.